The next 27 T cell receptor beta chains were all read from a single sample in a study of T-cell reconstitution after alpha-beta-depleted transplantation in children. Molecular barcoding with unique molecular identifiers was used for the TCRbeta library. MiXCR, run by TCRdb on the PCR reads, gives a single entry per CDR3 protein. The sample gives around 300,000 distinct CDR3 sequences, over 20% of which show up once; 11% is in the top ten. The material was PBMCs, mostly from graft donor cells, obtained 180 days after TCRalphabeta/CD19-depleted stem cell transplant. The receptors come from a male patient aged 5 to 17 who had a stem cell transplant for acute lymphoblastic leukemia, so the T cells may come from the graft donor.

The gene calls are TRBV20-1 and TRBJ1-4; 7 bases agree with TRBD1. Germline loops: CDR1 DFQATT, CDR2 SNEGSKA (reference sequence). This CDR3 region has 15 residues. The ends lost 6 bases at V and 6 bases at J; junction bases unmatched: 13. DNA of the CDR3: TGCAGTGCGGAGCCGGCGGGACAGTATTATGAAAAACTGTTTTTT. This sequence encodes CSAEPAGQYYEKLFF.

The genes are TRBV9 and TRBJ2-2; unclear D gene. The CDR3 extends over 15 amino acids. Trimming cost V 4 bases and J 3 bases, with 13 bases left between them. Germline V lookup: CDR1 SGDLS, CDR2 YYNGEE. CDR3 sequence: CASSLLYGHTGELFF. The CDR3 region has the DNA TGTGCCAGCAGCCTACTTTACGGCCACACCGGGGAGCTGTTTTTT.

V usage is TRBV5-1 and J usage is TRBJ1-1; tentatively, D is TRBD1 (5 bases). Trimming stripped 4 bases from V and 0 bases from J, with 13 bases between. CDR1 is SGHRS, CDR2 YFSETQ, per germline. This CDR3 is 15 amino acids long. As DNA, the CDR3 is TGCGCCAGCAGCCGGGACGGATTAATGAACACTGAAGCTTTCTTT. This sequence encodes CASSRDGLMNTEAFF.

The V and J genes are TRBV2 and TRBJ2-1; D is unresolved. The CDR3 has 10 amino acids. Per the germline V gene, CDR1 is SNHLY and CDR2 is FYNNEI. The V gene lost 6 bases and the J gene lost 10 bases, with 7 bases spanning the gap. DNA for the CDR3: TGTGCCAGCAGCGCGAGGGAGCAGTTCTTC. Its protein product is CASSAREQFF.

This clonotype was detected only a few times. This chain uses TRBV19 with TRBJ2-7; no clear D. This CDR3 is 13 amino acids long. V was pared by 5 bases and J by 2 bases, with 10 bases between. The germline gives CDR1 LNHDA, CDR2 SQIVND (reference sequence). The CDR3 spells CASSVQSTYEQYF. The CDR3 DNA reads as TGTGCCAGTAGTGTACAGAGCACCTACGAGCAGTACTTC.

J is TRBJ2-1 and V is TRBV9; TRBD2 aligns across 11 bases. The junction had 2 bases not matched to a gene; V was cut back by 1 base and J by 2 bases. Per the germline V gene, CDR1 is SGDLS and CDR2 is YYNGEE. This CDR3 contains 16 residues. CDR3 sequence: CASSVPTSGAYNEQFF. The CDR3 region has the DNA TGTGCCAGCAGCGTACCGACTAGCGGGGCCTACAATGAGCAGTTCTTC.

A note on this clonotype: The junction and the germline gene differ at one end; a read error may be behind it. The V and J genes are TRBV11-2 and TRBJ2-7; 9 bases fit TRBD2. Germline values: CDR1 SGHAT, CDR2 FQNNGV. This CDR3 spans 18 amino acids. CDR3 protein: CASSLGFGSGGSSYEHYF. The CDR3 region has the DNA TGTGCCAGCAGCTTAGGGTTCGGGAGCGGGGGGAGCTCCTACGAGCACTACTTC.

The rearrangement joins TRBV29-1 to TRBJ2-7; D remains ambiguous. The ends were cut back, 1 base at V and 6 bases at J, with 10 bases in the middle. The CDR3 is made up of 12 amino acids. Germline V lookup: CDR1 SQVTM, CDR2 ANQGSEA. CDR3 residues: CSVEARSSEQYF. CDR3 nucleotide sequence: TGCAGCGTTGAAGCCCGGAGCAGCGAGCAGTACTTC.

The rearrangement uses TRBV4-2 and TRBJ2-5; 12 bases agree with TRBD2. V shed 1 base, J shed 4 bases, and the junction held 7 bases outside the gene matches. The CDR3 has 17 residues. Germline V CDR1 and CDR2: LGHNA, YNFKEQ. CDR3 loop: CASSQASGRAEGETQYF. For the CDR3, the DNA is TGTGCCAGCAGCCAAGCTAGCGGGAGGGCCGAGGGAGAGACCCAGTACTTC.

This clonotype has just a few counts. The CDR3 is CASSVGPGSSYEQYF. For the CDR3, the DNA is TGTGCCAGCAGCGTAGGGCCGGGGAGCTCCTACGAGCAGTACTTC. The chain carries TRBV9 and TRBJ2-7; TRBD2 is a possible D gene (5 bases). This CDR3 is built from 15 residues. The V end lost 0 bases, the J end lost 0 bases, and 10 bases lay between the germline ends. Germline CDR1 SGDLS, CDR2 YYNGEE.

CDR3 region: CASSSGRQETQYF. The CDR3 coding sequence is TGTGCCAGCAGCTCCGGACGTCAAGAGACCCAGTACTTC. V is TRBV12-3 or TRBV12-4 and J is TRBJ2-5; D call uncertain. CDR3 length equals 13 residues. The germline V and J ends were trimmed by 6 bases and 2 bases, with 10 bases remaining between them.

This clonotype has more than one count but fewer than ten. CDR3 coding DNA: TGTGCCAGCAGTCCGATAACTAGCGGGATAACTCACGAGCAGTACTTC. It is translated as CASSPITSGITHEQYF. The chain links TRBV27 to TRBJ2-7, with TRBD2 matching 10 bases. The CDR3 is 16 residues long. Trimming took 5 bases from V and 5 from J; bases not matched to a gene: 12. Germline loops: CDR1 MNHEY, CDR2 SMNVEV (reference sequence).

This clonotype has more than one count but fewer than ten. This chain connects TRBV6-5 to TRBJ2-1; the match to TRBD1 covers 11 bases. With V trimmed by 0 bases and J by 8 bases, 9 bases remained unmatched. The CDR3 contains 17 residues. Per germline, CDR1 MNHEY and CDR2 SVGAGI. The CDR3 loop reads CASSYSTWGQGVDEQFF. The CDR3 coding sequence is TGTGCCAGCAGTTACTCGACTTGGGGACAGGGGGTAGATGAGCAGTTCTTC.

This chain connects TRBV7-9 to TRBJ2-7, with no clear D. CDR3 length: 14 amino acids. Germline CDR1 SEHNR, CDR2 FQNEAQ (reference sequence). V lost 6 bases to trimming and J lost 2 bases, with 14 bases between them. CDR3: CASRHDSYTYEQYF. The CDR3, as DNA: TGTGCCAGCAGACACGACTCATATACCTACGAGCAGTACTTC.

V usage is TRBV10-2 and J usage is TRBJ2-2; the match to TRBD1 covers 9 bases. Germline CDR1 and CDR2: WSHSY and SAAADI. The CDR3 totals 18 residues. V was clipped by 2 bases and J by 4 bases; unmatched bases: 11. CDR3 DNA sequence: TGCGCCAGCAGTGAGAGGAGTTGGGGACAGGGTCCCACCGGGGAGCTGTTTTTT. It encodes CASSERSWGQGPTGELFF.

In its sample, this clonotype was seen a few times. The chain carries TRBV20-1 and TRBJ1-1; D gene uncertain. Looked up from germline, CDR1 is DFQATT and CDR2 is SNEGSKA (reference sequence). This CDR3 has 13 amino acids. Deletions cut 0 bases from V and 6 bases from J, with 11 bases between. The CDR3 spells CSAREPGWAEAFF. CDR3 coding DNA: TGCAGTGCTAGAGAACCAGGTTGGGCTGAAGCTTTCTTT.

This clonotype was found a few times. This chain links TRBV7-2 with TRBJ2-1, with D possibly TRBD1 on 6 matching bases. Germline CDR1 SGHTA, CDR2 FQGNSA. The V and J ends lost 3 bases and 8 bases respectively, with 11 bases between them. CDR3 length: 13 residues. The CDR3 sequence is CASSLTGYDEQFF. CDR3 in DNA: TGTGCCAGCAGCTTGACAGGTTACGATGAGCAGTTCTTC.

This clonotype was observed a handful of times. The chain is built from TRBV7-9 and TRBJ2-1; 7 nucleotides align to TRBD2. V trimming: 5 bases; J trimming: 6 bases; junction bases outside the gene matches: 7. The CDR3 covers 14 residues. Germline CDR1 reads SEHNR; CDR2 reads FQNEAQ (reference sequence). The CDR3 sequence: CASSPEGRGNEQFF. CDR3 coding DNA: TGTGCCAGCAGCCCCGAAGGGAGGGGCAATGAGCAGTTCTTC.

The chain links TRBV20-1 to TRBJ2-3; D gene uncertain. This CDR3 is 14 amino acids long. V was trimmed by 5 bases and J by 0 bases, leaving 12 bases between them. The germline CDR1 and CDR2 sequences are DFQATT and SNEGSKA (reference sequence). CDR3 sequence: CSAFSPQSTDTQYF. In DNA, the CDR3 is TGCAGTGCTTTCTCCCCTCAGAGCACAGATACGCAGTATTTT.

V usage is TRBV7-9 and J usage is TRBJ2-1; TRBD2 aligns across 7 bases. Germline assignment: CDR1 SEHNR and CDR2 FQNEAQ (reference sequence). The CDR3 contains 15 residues. J lost 8 bases, V lost 4 bases, and 11 bases had no gene match. The CDR3 region has the DNA TGTGCCAGCAGCTCTTGGGCGGGAGCGGGTTATGAGCAGTTCTTC. Translated, it gives CASSSWAGAGYEQFF.

This clonotype was observed a handful of times. The chain recombines TRBV6-5 with TRBJ2-1; TRBD2 might be the D (5 bases). Trimming shortened V by 2 bases and J by 0 bases, and 11 bases separated the two germline ends. Germline CDR1 and CDR2: MNHEY and SVGAGI. This CDR3 is 16 amino acids long. Here the CDR3 reads CASSYKRGSSYNEQFF. The CDR3 DNA is TGTGCCAGCAGTTACAAACGGGGAAGCTCCTACAATGAGCAGTTCTTC.

The CDR3 nucleotides read TGTGCCAGCAGTGGAGGAGGGGGGGCCGCCTACGAGCAGTACTTC. Encoded protein: CASSGGGGAAYEQYF. This chain connects TRBV2 to TRBJ2-7; TRBD2 might be the D (7 bases). The germline V and J ends were trimmed by 4 bases and 2 bases, with 15 bases remaining between them. The CDR3 contains 15 residues. The germline V gene has CDR1 SNHLY and CDR2 FYNNEI.

The chain employs TRBV27 and TRBJ2-3; 9 positions match TRBD2. CDR3 length equals 21 residues. Trimming took 5 bases from V and 0 from J; bases not matched to a gene: 21. CDR1 is MNHEY, CDR2 SMNVEV, per germline (reference sequence). This CDR3 is CASSPPSSLAGLTPSTDTQYF. In DNA form, the CDR3 reads TGTGCCAGCAGTCCCCCGAGTTCACTAGCGGGCCTAACGCCTAGCACAGATACGCAGTATTTT.

This clonotype was recorded a few times. This chain joins TRBV5-1 and TRBJ2-7; tentative D call: TRBD1 (6 bases). V was shortened by 1 base and J by 3 bases, with 8 bases between the two germline ends. The CDR3 extends over 13 amino acids. In germline, CDR1 is SGHRS, CDR2 YFSETQ. CDR3 sequence reads: CASSLQGRYEQYF. CDR3 DNA: TGCGCCAGCAGCTTGCAGGGGCGCTACGAGCAGTACTTC.

This clonotype occurred a few times. The rearrangement links TRBV7-9 to TRBJ1-1, with 12 nucleotides matching TRBD1. The CDR3 is 16 residues long. Per germline, CDR1 SEHNR and CDR2 FQNEAQ (reference sequence). After removal of 4 bases from V and 7 bases from J, the junction contained 10 bases not matched to a gene. The CDR3 DNA reads TGTGCCAGCAGCTCCCGGGACAGGGGGCTTCGGAGTGAAGCTTTCTTT. Its protein is CASSSRDRGLRSEAFF. The whole variable domain, filled in from reference TRBV7-9 and TRBJ1-1, reads DTGVSQNPRHKITKRGQNVTFRCDPISEHNRLYWYRQTLGQGPEFLTYFQNEAQLEKSRLLSDRFSAERPKGSFSTLEIQRTEQGDSAMYLCASSSRDRGLRSEAFFGQGTRLTVV.

The chain combines TRBV12-3 or TRBV12-4 with TRBJ2-5, with unresolved D. V lost 4 bases and J 3 bases, leaving 15 bases between the germline ends. CDR3 size: 15 residues. The CDR3 bases are TGTGCCAGCAGTTCAACACGGGCGCGCAAAGAGACCCAGTACTTC. Protein: CASSSTRARKETQYF.

The table lists this clonotype with many counts. The rearrangement links TRBV27 to TRBJ2-3, with 14 bases lining up with TRBD2. The CDR3 is 17 amino acids. In germline, CDR1 is MNHEY, CDR2 SMNVEV (reference sequence). Trimming cost V 5 bases and J 1 base; bases outside gene matches: 5. The CDR3 is CASSPPGLAGGTDTQYF. In DNA, the CDR3 is TGTGCCAGCAGTCCCCCGGGACTAGCGGGAGGCACAGATACGCAGTATTTT.